One and the same sample provided the 9 T cell receptor beta chains below, sequenced in a study of blood T cell repertoires in COVID-19. The repertoire was sequenced with immunoSEQ multiplex PCR; TCRdb's copy has only in-frame clones and lacks some. This sample yields over 200,000 clones, of which over 75% are seen a single time; 4.5% to 7.5% belongs to the top ten. What was sequenced was peripheral blood. Every receptor here comes from a man older than 75 with acute or convalescent COVID-19.

The chain has TRBV7-9 and TRBJ2-5, with D unresolved. This CDR3 comprises 14 residues. Trimming pared 1 base from V and 0 bases from J, leaving 6 bases between. Germline CDR1 is SEHNR and CDR2 is FQNEAQ (reference sequence). CDR3 bases: TGTGCCAGCAGCTTAGGTCCAAACCAAGAGACCCAGTACTTC. As protein: CASSLGPNQETQYF.

J is TRBJ2-7 and V is TRBV7-2; TRBD2 aligns across 7 bases. The CDR3 consists of 15 residues. Germline V gives CDR1 SGHTA, CDR2 FQGNSA. With 3 bases clipped from V and 3 bases from J, the junction kept 8 bases outside the gene matches. The CDR3 spells CASSFGRGPFYEQYF. The CDR3 DNA reads TGTGCCAGCAGCTTTGGGAGGGGACCTTTCTACGAGCAGTACTTC. Full variable domain (remainder filled in from reference TRBV7-2 and TRBJ2-7): GAGVSQSPSNKVTEKGKDVELRCDPISGHTALYWYRQSLGQGLEFLIYFQGNSAPDKSGLPSDRFSAERTGGSVSTLTIQRTQQEDSAVYLCASSFGRGPFYEQYFGPGTRLTVT.

The gene calls are TRBV27 and TRBJ2-1; 11 bases are shared with TRBD2. After removal of 6 bases from V and 7 bases from J, the junction contained 11 bases not matched to a gene. Looked up from germline, CDR1 is MNHEY and CDR2 is SMNVEV (reference sequence). The CDR3 spans 16 residues. The CDR3 protein is CASSPSGLAGGNEQFF. For the CDR3, the DNA is TGTGCCAGCAGCCCCTCGGGGCTAGCGGGAGGAAATGAGCAGTTCTTC.

In this sample, this clone turned up once. The chain links TRBV2 to TRBJ2-1, with 12 bases that match TRBD2. CDR3 length: 14 residues. Per the germline V gene, CDR1 is SNHLY and CDR2 is FYNNEI. Trimming at V came to 4 bases and at J to 11 bases, leaving 6 bases not matched to a gene. This CDR3 reads CASSVDGTSGQQFF. CDR3 coding DNA: TGTGCCAGCAGTGTGGATGGGACTAGCGGGCAGCAGTTCTTC.

This chain connects TRBV29-1 to TRBJ2-2; tentative D call: TRBD2 (5 bases). This CDR3 has 12 residues. Germline loops: CDR1 SQVTM, CDR2 ANQGSEA. DNA of the CDR3: TGCGGCGGTCGGGGAGACACCGGGGAGCTGTTTTTT. It encodes CGGRGDTGELFF.

The gene calls are TRBV28 and TRBJ2-5; perhaps TRBD1 as D (5 bases). CDR3 length equals 16 residues. Looked up from germline, CDR1 is MDHEN and CDR2 is SYDVKM. The ends were cut back, 6 bases at V and 2 bases at J, with 19 bases in the middle. The CDR3 coding sequence is TGTGCCAGCAGCCCTTGGGGCAGGGCGGATCAAGAGACCCAGTACTTC. Protein: CASSPWGRADQETQYF.

The chain carries TRBV25-1 and TRBJ2-2; D is possibly TRBD1 (6 bases). The CDR3 sequence is 13 residues long. Trimming left V 7 bases short and J 3 bases short, with 9 bases between. Germline V gene sequence: CDR1 MGHDK, CDR2 SYGVNS. As DNA, the CDR3 is TGTGCCAGCAACACAGGGTACACCGGGGAGCTGTTTTTT. The encoded protein is CASNTGYTGELFF.

V and J are TRBV27 and TRBJ1-1; weak D call: TRBD1 (6 bases). V was pared by 3 bases and J by 10 bases, with 12 bases between. Looked up from germline, CDR1 is MNHEY and CDR2 is SMNVEV (reference sequence). The CDR3 is made up of 12 amino acids. The CDR3 sequence is CASSLVGAAAFF. CDR3 bases: TGTGCCAGCAGTTTGGTGGGGGCAGCAGCTTTCTTT.

This chain connects TRBV12-3 or TRBV12-4 to TRBJ2-5; D unclear. This CDR3 region has 13 residues. The V and J ends lost 9 bases and 5 bases respectively, with 16 bases between them. The CDR3 spells CASSLEAVETQYF. The CDR3 DNA is TGTGCCAGTTCCCTTGAGGCCGTTGAGACCCAGTACTTC.